What follows describes a single TCR beta chain. The antigen remains undetermined. These data belong to a study of cytomegalovirus exposure and HLA in healthy donors. The PCR contained 60 Vbeta and 13 Jbeta primers. Method: immunoSEQ multiplex PCR; TCRdb's copy keeps in-frame clones and lacks some. The sample shows 150,000 to 200,000 clones, more than 85% of them seen only once. Nominally healthy donors provided the samples, though records likely missed some immune exposures. General study results and limits: Judged likely to be a sequencing artifact was a cluster of highly shared sequence variants.

CDR3 length: 13 amino acids. Deletions cut 5 bases from V and 5 bases from J, with 11 bases between. CDR1 is SGHAT and CDR2 is FQNNGV in the germline V gene. This rearrangement joins TRBV11-2 to TRBJ2-3; the D gene is possibly TRBD1 (6 bases). The sequence was obtained from a woman aged 18-29 years in good health and CMV-seronegative. The sample consisted of PBMCs. CDR3 protein: CASSTKGGDTQYF. DNA for the CDR3: TGTGCCAGCAGCACCAAAGGGGGAGATACGCAGTATTTT.